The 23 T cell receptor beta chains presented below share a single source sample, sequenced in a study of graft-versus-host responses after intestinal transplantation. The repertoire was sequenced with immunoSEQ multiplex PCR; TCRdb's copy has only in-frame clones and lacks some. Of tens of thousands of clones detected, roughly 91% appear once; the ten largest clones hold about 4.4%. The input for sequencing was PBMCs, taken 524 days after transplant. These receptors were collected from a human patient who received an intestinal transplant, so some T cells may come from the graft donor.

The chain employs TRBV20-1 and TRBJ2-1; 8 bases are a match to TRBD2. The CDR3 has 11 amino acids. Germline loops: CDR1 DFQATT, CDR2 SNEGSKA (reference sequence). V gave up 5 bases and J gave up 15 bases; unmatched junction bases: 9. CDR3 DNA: TGCAGTGCTTCGACTAGCGACCTTCGGTTCTTC. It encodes CSASTSDLRFF.

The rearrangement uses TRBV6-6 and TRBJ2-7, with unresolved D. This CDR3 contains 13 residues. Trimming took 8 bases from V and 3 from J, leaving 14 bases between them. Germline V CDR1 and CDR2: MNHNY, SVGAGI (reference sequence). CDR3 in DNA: TGTGCCAGCGGGTTAGGGTCTATCTACGAGCAGTACTTC. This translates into CASGLGSIYEQYF.

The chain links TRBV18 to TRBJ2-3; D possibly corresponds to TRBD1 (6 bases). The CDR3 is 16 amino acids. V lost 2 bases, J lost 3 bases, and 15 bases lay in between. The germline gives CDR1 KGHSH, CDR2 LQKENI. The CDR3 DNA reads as TGTGCCAGCTCACCATCGGACAGTCACAGGACAGATACGCAGTATTTT. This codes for CASSPSDSHRTDTQYF.

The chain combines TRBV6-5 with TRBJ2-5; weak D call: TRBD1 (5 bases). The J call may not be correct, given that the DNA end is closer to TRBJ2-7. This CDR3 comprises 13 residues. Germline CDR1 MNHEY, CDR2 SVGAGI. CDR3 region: CASSYSRAYEQYF. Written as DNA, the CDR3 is TGTGCCAGCAGTTACTCCAGGGCCTACGAGCAGTACTTC.

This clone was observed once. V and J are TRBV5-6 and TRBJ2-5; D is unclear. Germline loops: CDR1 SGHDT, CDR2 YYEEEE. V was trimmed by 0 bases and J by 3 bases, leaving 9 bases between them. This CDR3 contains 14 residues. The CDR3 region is CASSLGQFKETQYF. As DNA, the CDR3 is TGTGCCAGCAGCTTGGGGCAGTTTAAAGAGACCCAGTACTTC.

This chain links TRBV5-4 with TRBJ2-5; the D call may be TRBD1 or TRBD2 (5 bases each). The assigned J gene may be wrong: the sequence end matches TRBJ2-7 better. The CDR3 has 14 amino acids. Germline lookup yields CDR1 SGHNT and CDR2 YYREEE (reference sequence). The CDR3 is CASSGDLSSYEQYF. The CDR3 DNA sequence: TGTGCCAGCAGCGGGGACCTCAGCTCCTACGAGCAGTACTTC.

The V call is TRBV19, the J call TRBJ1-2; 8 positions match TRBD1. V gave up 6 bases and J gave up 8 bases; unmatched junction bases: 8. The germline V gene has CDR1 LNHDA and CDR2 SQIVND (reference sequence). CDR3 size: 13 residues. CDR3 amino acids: CASSRTGLEGYTF. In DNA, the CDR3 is TGTGCCAGTAGCCGGACAGGGCTAGAAGGCTACACCTTC.

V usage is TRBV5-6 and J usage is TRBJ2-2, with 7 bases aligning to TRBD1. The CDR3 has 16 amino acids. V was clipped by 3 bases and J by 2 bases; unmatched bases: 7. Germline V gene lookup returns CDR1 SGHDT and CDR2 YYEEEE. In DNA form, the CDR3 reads TGTGCCAGCAGCTATGCGACAGGGATTAACACCGGGGAGCTGTTTTTT. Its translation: CASSYATGINTGELFF.

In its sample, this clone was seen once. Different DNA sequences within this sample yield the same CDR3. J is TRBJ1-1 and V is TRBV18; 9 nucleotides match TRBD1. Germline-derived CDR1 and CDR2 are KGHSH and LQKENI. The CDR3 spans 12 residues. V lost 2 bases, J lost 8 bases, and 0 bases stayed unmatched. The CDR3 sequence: CASSPGQGEAFF. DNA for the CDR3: TGTGCCAGCTCACCAGGACAGGGGGAAGCTTTCTTT.

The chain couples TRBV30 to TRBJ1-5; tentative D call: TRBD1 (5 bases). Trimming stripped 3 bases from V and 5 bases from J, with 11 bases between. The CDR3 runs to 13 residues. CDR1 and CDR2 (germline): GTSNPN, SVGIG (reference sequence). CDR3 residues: CAWSGGSDQPQHF. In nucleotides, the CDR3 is TGTGCCTGGAGCGGGGGTTCTGATCAGCCCCAGCATTTT.

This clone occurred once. CDR3 nucleotides: TGTGCCAGCAGTGAATTCGTCGGGGCGAGGTGGGAGCAGTACTTC. It codes for CASSEFVGARWEQYF. This chain joins TRBV6-1 and TRBJ2-7; either TRBD1 or TRBD2 may fit D (5 bases each). The CDR3 consists of 15 residues. Germline assignment: CDR1 MNHNS and CDR2 SASEGT. Trimming removed 2 bases from V and 7 bases from J, with 18 bases in between.

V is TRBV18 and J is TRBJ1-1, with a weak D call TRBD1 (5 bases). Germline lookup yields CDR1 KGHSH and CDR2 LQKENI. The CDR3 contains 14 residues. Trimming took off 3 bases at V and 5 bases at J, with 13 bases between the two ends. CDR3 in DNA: TGTGCCAGCTCACCGGCTCCAGGGCGAACTGAAGCTTTCTTT. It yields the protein CASSPAPGRTEAFF.

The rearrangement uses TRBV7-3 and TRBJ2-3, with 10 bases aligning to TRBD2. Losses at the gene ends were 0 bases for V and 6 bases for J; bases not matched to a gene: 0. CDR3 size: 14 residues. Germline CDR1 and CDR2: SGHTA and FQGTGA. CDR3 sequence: CASSLTSGRDTQYF. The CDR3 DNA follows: TGTGCCAGCAGCTTAACTAGCGGGAGGGATACGCAGTATTTT.

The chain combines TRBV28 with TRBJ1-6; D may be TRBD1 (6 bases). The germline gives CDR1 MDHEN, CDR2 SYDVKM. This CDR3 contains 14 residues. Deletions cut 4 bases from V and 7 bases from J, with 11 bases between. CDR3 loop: CASSYAGANSPLHF. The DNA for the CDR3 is TGTGCCAGCAGTTACGCAGGGGCGAATTCACCCCTCCACTTT.

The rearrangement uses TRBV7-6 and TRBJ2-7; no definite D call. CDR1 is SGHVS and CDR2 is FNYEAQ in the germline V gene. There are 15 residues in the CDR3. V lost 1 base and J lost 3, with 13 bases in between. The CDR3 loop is CASSLESNRNYEQYF. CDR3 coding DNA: TGTGCCAGCAGCTTAGAATCGAACAGAAACTACGAGCAGTACTTC.

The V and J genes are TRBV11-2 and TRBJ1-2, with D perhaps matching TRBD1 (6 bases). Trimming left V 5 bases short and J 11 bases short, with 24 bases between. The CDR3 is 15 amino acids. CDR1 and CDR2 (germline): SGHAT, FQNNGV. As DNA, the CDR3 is TGTGCCAGCAGCGAGCCGGGACACGGCGCTATTGGATACACCTTC. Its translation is CASSEPGHGAIGYTF. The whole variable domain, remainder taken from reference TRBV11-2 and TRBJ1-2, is EAGVAQSPRYKIIEKRQSVAFWCNPISGHATLYWYQQILGQGPKLLIQFQNNGVVDDSQLPKDRFSAERLKGVDSTLKIQPAKLEDSAVYLCASSEPGHGAIGYTFGSGTRLTVV.

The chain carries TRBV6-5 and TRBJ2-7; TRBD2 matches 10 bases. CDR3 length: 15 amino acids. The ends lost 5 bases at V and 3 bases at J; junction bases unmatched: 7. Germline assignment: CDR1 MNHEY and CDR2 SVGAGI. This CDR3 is CASSTGLARLYEQYF. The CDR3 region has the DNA TGTGCCAGCAGTACGGGACTAGCGAGACTCTACGAGCAGTACTTC.

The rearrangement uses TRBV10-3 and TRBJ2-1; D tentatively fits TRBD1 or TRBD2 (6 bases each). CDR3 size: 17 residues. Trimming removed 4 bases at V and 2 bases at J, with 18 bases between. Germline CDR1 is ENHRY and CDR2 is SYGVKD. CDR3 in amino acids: CAISGGRRGETYNEQFF. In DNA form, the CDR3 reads TGTGCCATCAGTGGGGGGCGGCGGGGCGAGACCTACAATGAGCAGTTCTTC.

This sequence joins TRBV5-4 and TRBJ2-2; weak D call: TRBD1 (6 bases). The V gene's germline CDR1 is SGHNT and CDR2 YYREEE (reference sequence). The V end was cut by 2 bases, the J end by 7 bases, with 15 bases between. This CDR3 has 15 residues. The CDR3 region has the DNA TGTGCCAGCAGCTTCCATACAGGGCTCCACGGGGAGCTGTTTTTT. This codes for CASSFHTGLHGELFF.

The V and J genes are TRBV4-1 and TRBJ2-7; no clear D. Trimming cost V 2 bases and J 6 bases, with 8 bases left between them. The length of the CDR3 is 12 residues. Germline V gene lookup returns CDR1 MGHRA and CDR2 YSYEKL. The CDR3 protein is CASSQWGGEQYF. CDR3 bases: TGCGCCAGCAGCCAATGGGGTGGCGAGCAGTACTTC.

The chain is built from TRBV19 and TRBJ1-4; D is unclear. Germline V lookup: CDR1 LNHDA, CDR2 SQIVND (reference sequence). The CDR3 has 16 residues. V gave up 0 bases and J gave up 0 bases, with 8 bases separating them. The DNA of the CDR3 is TGTGCCAGTAGTATAGATCCAGATCCAACTAATGAAAAACTGTTTTTT. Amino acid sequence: CASSIDPDPTNEKLFF.

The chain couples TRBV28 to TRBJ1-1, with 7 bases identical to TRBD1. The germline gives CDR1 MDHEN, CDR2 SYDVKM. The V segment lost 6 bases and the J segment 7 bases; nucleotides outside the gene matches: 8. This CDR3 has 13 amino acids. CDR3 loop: CASRLYRGGEAFF. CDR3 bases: TGTGCCAGCAGACTCTACAGGGGAGGTGAAGCTTTCTTT.

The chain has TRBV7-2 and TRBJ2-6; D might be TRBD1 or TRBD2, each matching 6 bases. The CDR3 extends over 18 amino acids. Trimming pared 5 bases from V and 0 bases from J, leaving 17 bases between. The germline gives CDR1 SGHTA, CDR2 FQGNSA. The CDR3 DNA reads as TGTGCCAGCAGCCGGAGGGACACCCGGGCCTCTGGGGCCAACGTCCTGACTTTC. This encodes CASSRRDTRASGANVLTF.